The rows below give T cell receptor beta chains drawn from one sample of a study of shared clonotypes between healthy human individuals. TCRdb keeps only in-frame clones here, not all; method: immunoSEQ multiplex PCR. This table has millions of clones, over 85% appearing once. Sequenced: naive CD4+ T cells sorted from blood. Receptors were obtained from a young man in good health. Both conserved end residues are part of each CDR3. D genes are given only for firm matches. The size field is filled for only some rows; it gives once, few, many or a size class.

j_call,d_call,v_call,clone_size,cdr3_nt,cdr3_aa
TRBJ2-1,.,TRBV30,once,TGTGCCTGGCAAATCGGGAGCATCGTTGGTAATGAGCAGTTCTTC,CAWQIGSIVGNEQFF
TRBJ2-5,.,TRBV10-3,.,TGTGCCATCAGTGAGTCGCCACAAGAGACCCAGTACTTC,CAISESPQETQYF
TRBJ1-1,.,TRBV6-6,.,TGTGCCAGCAGCAACGGGGGGCCTACAACGAACACTGAAGCTTTCTTT,CASSNGGPTTNTEAFF
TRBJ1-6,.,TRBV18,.,TGTGCCAGCTCGTACGGGACGGCCAATAATTCACCCCTCCACTTT,CASSYGTANNSPLHF
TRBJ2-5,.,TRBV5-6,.,TGTGCCAGCAGCTTGGAGGGGCGGACCCAGTACTTC,CASSLEGRTQYF
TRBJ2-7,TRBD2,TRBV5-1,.,TGCGTCAGCACCTTAGGGGCTAGCGGGAGTTGGGAGCAGTACTTC,CVSTLGASGSWEQYF
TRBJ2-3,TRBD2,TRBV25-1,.,TGTGCCAGCAGTGATTGGCGGGAGGGCCTAACAGATACGCAGTATTTT,CASSDWREGLTDTQYF
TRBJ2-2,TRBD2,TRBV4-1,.,TGCGCCAGCAGCCCTATCCCACAGGGAGAGGGGACTAGCGGGGAGCTGTTTTTT,CASSPIPQGEGTSGELFF
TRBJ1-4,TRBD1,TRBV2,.,TGTGCCAGCAGTCCCCTTCAGGGGGGAGGTGAAAAACTGTTTTTT,CASSPLQGGGEKLFF
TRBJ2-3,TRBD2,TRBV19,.,TGTGCCAGTAGTATGGGACTAGCGCCAGATACGCAGTATTTT,CASSMGLAPDTQYF
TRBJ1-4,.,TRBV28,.,TGTGCCAGCAGCCCCGGGACCCTTAATGAAAAACTGTTTTTT,CASSPGTLNEKLFF
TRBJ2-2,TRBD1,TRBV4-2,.,TGTGCCAGCAGCCAGGGACAGGGTGGCACCGGGGAGCTGTTTTTT,CASSQGQGGTGELFF
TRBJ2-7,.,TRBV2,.,TGTGCCAGCAGAACCTTCACGGGCGAGCAGTACTTC,CASRTFTGEQYF
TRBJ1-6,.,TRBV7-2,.,TGTGCCAGCAGCTTCAAGCCGGGGAGCAATTCACCCCTCCACTTT,CASSFKPGSNSPLHF
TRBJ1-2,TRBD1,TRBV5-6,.,TGTGCCAGCAGCTCGGCCGGGACAGGCACGAACTATGGCTACACCTTC,CASSSAGTGTNYGYTF
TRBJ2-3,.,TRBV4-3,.,TGCGCCAGCAGCCAAGATCTCATAAGCGGTCGCGCTAAAGATACGCAGTATTTT,CASSQDLISGRAKDTQYF
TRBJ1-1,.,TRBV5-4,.,TGTGCCAGCAGCTTGGGGGGGGCAAGGAACACTGAAGCTTTCTTT,CASSLGGARNTEAFF
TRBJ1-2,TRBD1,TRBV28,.,TGTGCCAGCAGTTTTACGGGACAGGGGACGTATAACTATGGCTACACCTTC,CASSFTGQGTYNYGYTF
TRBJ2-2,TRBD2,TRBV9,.,TGTGCCAGCAGCGTAGCTACTAGCGGTAACACCGGGGAGCTGTTTTTT,CASSVATSGNTGELFF
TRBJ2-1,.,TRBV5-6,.,TGTGCCAGCAGCTTTAGACCAAACAATGAGCAGTTCTTC,CASSFRPNNEQFF
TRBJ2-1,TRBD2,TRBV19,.,TGTGCCAGTAGTCTGTCAAAAGTGAGCGGGGGTGAGCAGTTCTTC,CASSLSKVSGGEQFF
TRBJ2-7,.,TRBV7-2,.,TGTGCCAGCAGCCGCCGAGTTTCCTACGAGCAGTACTTC,CASSRRVSYEQYF
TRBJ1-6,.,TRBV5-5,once,TGTGCCAGCAGCTTGGTAAGAAATTCACCCCTCCACTTT,CASSLVRNSPLHF
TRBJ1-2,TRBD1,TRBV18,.,TGTGCCAGCTCACCGGACAGGTCGATTGTTCTTGGCTACACCTTC,CASSPDRSIVLGYTF
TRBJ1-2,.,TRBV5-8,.,TGTGCCAGCAGCTTTGACCGGACGGTGCACACCTTC,CASSFDRTVHTF
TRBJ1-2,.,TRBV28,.,TGTGCCAGCAGTCCCGGCGACACCTTCAACTATGGCTACACCTTC,CASSPGDTFNYGYTF
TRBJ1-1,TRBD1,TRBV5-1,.,TGTGCCAGCAGCTTGGGACAGCTCTCTGGGGCTTTCTTT,CASSLGQLSGAFF
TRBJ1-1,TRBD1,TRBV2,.,TGTGCCAGCAGTTCACCCCGGGACAGGGGAAACACTGAAGCTTTCTTT,CASSSPRDRGNTEAFF
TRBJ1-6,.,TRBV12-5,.,TGTGCTAGTGGTTTTGGGCGAGGTAATTCACCCCTCCACTTT,CASGFGRGNSPLHF
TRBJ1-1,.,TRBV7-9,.,TGTGCCAGCAGCTTAGCTTGGAAGACCTCTCTACAGAACACTGAAGCTTTCTTT,CASSLAWKTSLQNTEAFF
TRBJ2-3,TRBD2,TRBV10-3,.,TGTGCCACATTTTCTAGCGGGGGGGCAGGAGATACGCAGTATTTT,CATFSSGGAGDTQYF
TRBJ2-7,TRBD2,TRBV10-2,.,TGCGCCAGCAGTTATCTAGCGGGGGGCACCTACGAGCAGTACTTC,CASSYLAGGTYEQYF
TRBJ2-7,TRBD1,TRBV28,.,TGTGCCAGCAGTTTGACAGGGGAAAAACTACGGGAGCAGTACTTC,CASSLTGEKLREQYF
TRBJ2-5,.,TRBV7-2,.,TGTGCCAGCAGCTTATCGCGCGACACCCAGTACTTC,CASSLSRDTQYF
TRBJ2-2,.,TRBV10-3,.,TGTGCCATCAGTGAGTCGACAGGCGGCAGGACCGGGGAGCTGTTTTTT,CAISESTGGRTGELFF
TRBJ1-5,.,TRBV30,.,TGTGCCTGGGGAAGGGGCGGACAGCAAGGGAGTCAGCCCCAGCATTTT,CAWGRGGQQGSQPQHF
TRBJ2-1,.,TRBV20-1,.,TGCAGTGCTAGAGCGGACAATGAGCAGTTCTTC,CSARADNEQFF
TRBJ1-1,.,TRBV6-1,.,TGTGCCAGCGTAGACACTGAAGCTTTCTTT,CASVDTEAFF
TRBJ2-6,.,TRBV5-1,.,TGCGCCAGCAGCTGGGGACACGTCTCTGGGGCCAACGTCCTGACTTTC,CASSWGHVSGANVLTF
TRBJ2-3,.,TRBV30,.,TGTGCCTGGAGTGTACTCACAGGTTACACAGATACGCAGTATTTT,CAWSVLTGYTDTQYF
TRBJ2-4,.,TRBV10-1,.,TGCGCCAGCGTGGTTCACAAAAACATTCAGTACTTC,CASVVHKNIQYF
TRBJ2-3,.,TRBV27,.,TGTGCCAGCAGTTCAATAAACAGGGAGGATACGCAGTATTTT,CASSSINREDTQYF
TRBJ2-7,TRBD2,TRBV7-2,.,TGTGCCAGCAGAACGGGACTAGCGGGCCAAACGGGAGAGCAGTACTTC,CASRTGLAGQTGEQYF
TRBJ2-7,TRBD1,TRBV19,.,TGTGCCAGTAGCCGAGGACAGGGGACAAACTACGAGCAGTACTTC,CASSRGQGTNYEQYF
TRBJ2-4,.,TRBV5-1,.,TGCGCCAGCAGCTTAGACAGCCTAGCCAAAAACATTCAGTACTTC,CASSLDSLAKNIQYF
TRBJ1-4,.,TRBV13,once,TGTGCCAGCAGCTTAGGCCTAAGTCAGGGGAATGAAAAACTGTTTTTT,CASSLGLSQGNEKLFF
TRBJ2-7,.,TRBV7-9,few,TGTGCCAGCAGCTTACAGGGGGGGTCGGACGAGCAGTACTTC,CASSLQGGSDEQYF